Described below is a single T cell receptor beta chain sequence and its context. Profiling relied on immunoSEQ multiplex PCR, and the TCRdb table lists in-frame clones only, not all of them. The table lists 95,000 to 120,000 clones, over 65% of them singletons. These data originate in a study of blood T cell repertoires in COVID-19. This CDR3 contains 15 residues. Input material: peripheral blood. The chain uses TRBV21-1 and TRBJ1-5. TRBV21-1 is a pseudogene segment. This receptor was obtained from a woman in her thirties or forties with acute or convalescent COVID-19. The CDR3 bases are TGTGCCAGCAGCAAAGGGGGGGTAACGTCGGGGCCCCAGCATTTT. Translated, it gives CASSKGGVTSGPQHF.